This paragraph covers one T cell receptor beta chain sequence. This sample was taken from a study of blood T cell repertoires in COVID-19. Study-level information: Sources were T cells, B-cell-depleted T cells, or PBMCs; the material itself was cDNA or gDNA.

Patients from Seattle were sampled longitudinally, starting during active infection. Per the original methods: Researchers report that nucleated cell counts were estimated from reference gene primer amplification. Some clones are missing from TCRdb's copy, which holds only in-frame ones; the method was immunoSEQ multiplex PCR. Clonal size and the V and J genes are those of that table, whereas D and trimming came from the DNA. The data show 310,000 or so clones, approximately 88% seen once. The V end was cut by 3 bases, the J end by 7 bases, with 12 bases between. CDR3 length: 14 residues. CDR1 and CDR2 from the germline V gene are SGHTA and FQGNSA.

Sequencing used peripheral blood. The receptor comes from a man aged 25-40 years with COVID-19, enrolled during active disease. The chain links TRBV7-2 to TRBJ2-2, with D perhaps matching TRBD1 (6 bases). This CDR3 reads CASSLGHKLGELFF. In DNA, the CDR3 is TGTGCCAGCAGCTTGGGACATAAGCTCGGGGAGCTGTTTTTT.